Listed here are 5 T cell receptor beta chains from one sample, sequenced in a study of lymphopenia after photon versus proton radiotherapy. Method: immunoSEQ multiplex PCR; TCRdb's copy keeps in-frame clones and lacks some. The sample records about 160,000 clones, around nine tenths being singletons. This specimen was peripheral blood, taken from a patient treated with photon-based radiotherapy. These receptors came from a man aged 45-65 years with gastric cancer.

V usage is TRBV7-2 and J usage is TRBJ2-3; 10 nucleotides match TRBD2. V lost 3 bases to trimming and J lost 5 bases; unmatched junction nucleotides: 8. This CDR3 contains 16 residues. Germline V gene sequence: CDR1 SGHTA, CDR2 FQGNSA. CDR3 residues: CASSFASGRVGDTQYF. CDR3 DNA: TGTGCCAGCAGCTTCGCTAGCGGGAGAGTAGGAGATACGCAGTATTTT.

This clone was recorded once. The CDR3 DNA reads TGTGCCTGGAGTGTCTCGGGAGACACTGAAGCTTTCTTT. It is translated as CAWSVSGDTEAFF. J is TRBJ1-1 and V is TRBV30; no definite D call. Germline CDR1 and CDR2: GTSNPN and SVGIG (reference sequence). V dropped 0 bases and J dropped 3 bases, with 8 bases sitting between them. The CDR3 covers 13 residues.

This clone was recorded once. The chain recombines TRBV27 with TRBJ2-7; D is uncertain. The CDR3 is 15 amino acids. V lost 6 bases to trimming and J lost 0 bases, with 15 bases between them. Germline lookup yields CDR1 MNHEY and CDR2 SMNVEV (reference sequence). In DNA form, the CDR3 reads TGTGCCAGCAGCCATCAGAAGGGAATCTCCTACGAGCAGTACTTC. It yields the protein CASSHQKGISYEQYF.

The CDR3 DNA sequence: TGTGCCAGCAGCTTGGGGGGGTCTAGCGGGCGCAATGAGCAGTTCTTC. This sequence encodes CASSLGGSSGRNEQFF. This sequence joins TRBV5-4 and TRBJ2-1; 8 positions agree with TRBD2. Trimming took 0 bases from V and 6 from J; bases not matched to a gene: 8. Germline V gene lookup returns CDR1 SGHNT and CDR2 YYREEE (reference sequence). The CDR3 is 16 residues long. Full variable domain (rest looked up from reference TRBV5-4 and TRBJ2-1): ETGVTQSPTHLIKTRGQQVTLRCSSQSGHNTVSWYQQALGQGPQFIFQYYREEENGRGNFPPRFSGLQFPNYSSELNVNALELDDSALYLCASSLGGSSGRNEQFFGPGTRLTVL.

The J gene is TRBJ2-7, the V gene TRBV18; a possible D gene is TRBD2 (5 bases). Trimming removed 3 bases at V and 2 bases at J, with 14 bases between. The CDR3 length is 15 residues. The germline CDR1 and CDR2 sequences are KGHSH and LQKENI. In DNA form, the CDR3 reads TGTGCCAGCTCACCTCCGGGAAATTACCCCTACGAGCAGTACTTC. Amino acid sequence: CASSPPGNYPYEQYF. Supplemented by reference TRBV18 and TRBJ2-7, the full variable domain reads NAGVMQNPRHLVRRRGQEARLRCSPMKGHSHVYWYRQLPEEGLKFMVYLQKENIIDESGMPKERFSAEFPKEGPSILRIQQVVRGDSAAYFCASSPPGNYPYEQYFGPGTRLTVT.